The 3 T cell receptor beta chains below come from one sample, sequenced in a study of blood T cells in healthy people across ages. Together with a sample-barcoded 5' primer, a J-beta primer mix was included in a second PCR lasting 7 to 11 cycles. One entry per CDR3 protein results from TCRdb running MiXCR on the 5' RACE reads. Of over 750,000 distinct CDR3 sequences listed, 25% are singletons. A further study also used this sample, focusing on T cells of mothers and their children.

Specimen: blood. These receptors were collected from a boy between 5 and 17 years old in good health.

J is TRBJ1-1 and V is TRBV13; 8 nucleotides align to TRBD1. The CDR3 totals 16 residues. V shed 5 bases and J 0 bases; nucleotides not matched to a gene: 8. Per germline, CDR1 PRHDT and CDR2 FYEKMQ (reference sequence). The CDR3 region is CASSATTGEVNTEAFF. The CDR3 bases are TGTGCCAGCAGCGCAACGACAGGGGAGGTGAACACTGAAGCTTTCTTT. Full variable domain (remainder filled in from reference TRBV13 and TRBJ1-1): AAGVIQSPRHLIKEKRETATLKCYPIPRHDTVYWYQQGPGQDPQFLISFYEKMQSDKGSIPDRFSAQQFSDYHSELNMSSLELGDSALYFCASSATTGEVNTEAFFGQGTRLTVV.

This chain links TRBV9 with TRBJ2-5, with D tentatively TRBD1 (6 bases). Gene TRBJ2-7 matches the end of the DNA better, so the J call may be wrong. The CDR3 sequence is 13 residues long. Germline V lookup: CDR1 SGDLS, CDR2 YYNGEE. CDR3 nucleotides: TGTGCCAGCAGCCCGACGACAGGCTACGAGCAGTACTTC. It is translated as CASSPTTGYEQYF.

This clonotype appeared many times. The chain employs TRBV5-1 and TRBJ2-6, with D unclear. V lost 0 bases, J lost 0 bases, and 7 bases lay in between. The CDR3 consists of 16 residues. Germline-derived CDR1 and CDR2 are SGHRS and YFSETQ. CDR3 in DNA: TGCGCCAGCAGCTTGGGGTCGTCCTCTGGGGCCAACGTCCTGACTTTC. Translated: CASSLGSSSGANVLTF.